Below are 11 T cell receptor beta chains sequenced from a single sample in a study of cytomegalovirus exposure and HLA in healthy donors. PCR was performed using 60 Vbeta and 13 Jbeta primers. Data came from immunoSEQ multiplex PCR; TCRdb stores just in-frame clones and leaves some out. The sample yields more than 90,000 clones, approximately 77% seen once. Material for sequencing was PBMCs. Receptors originate from a middle-aged man in good health and CMV-seropositive.

This clone was seen once. In DNA form, the CDR3 reads TGTGCCAGCAGTGAAGCGGCGTCTAGCGGGAGGGCCGTTAAAATAGCCAAAAACATTCAGTACTTC. Protein product: CASSEAASSGRAVKIAKNIQYF. The rearrangement uses TRBV6-1 and TRBJ2-4, with 12 positions matching TRBD2. Germline CDR1 MNHNS, CDR2 SASEGT. The CDR3 sequence is 22 residues long. After removal of 0 bases from V and 0 bases from J, the junction contained 15 bases not matched to a gene.

The chain links TRBV5-8 to TRBJ1-2, with a weak D call TRBD1 (5 bases). The CDR3 totals 13 residues. Per germline, CDR1 SGHTS and CDR2 YDEGEE. The V and J ends lost 3 bases and 4 bases respectively, with 10 bases between them. The CDR3 reads CASSWPGIYGYTF. CDR3 DNA sequence: TGTGCCAGCAGCTGGCCAGGGATCTATGGCTACACCTTC. Full variable domain (remainder filled in from reference TRBV5-8 and TRBJ1-2): EAGVTQSPTHLIKTRGQQATLRCSPISGHTSVYWYQQALGLGLQFLLWYDEGEERNRGNFPPRFSGRQFPNYSSELNVNALELEDSALYLCASSWPGIYGYTFGSGTRLTVV.

A few counts support this clone. The rearrangement links TRBV20-1 to TRBJ2-5; 9 nucleotides agree with TRBD2. Germline V CDR1 and CDR2: DFQATT, SNEGSKA (reference sequence). The V segment lost 3 bases and the J segment 14 bases; nucleotides outside the gene matches: 4. The CDR3 has 10 residues. CDR3 nucleotide sequence: TGCAGTGCTAGCGGCGGGAGGGTATACTTC. Its protein product is CSASGGRVYF.

The V and J genes are TRBV5-8 and TRBJ1-2; D is unresolved. The CDR3 runs 11 residues. Germline values: CDR1 SGHTS, CDR2 YDEGEE. V was shortened by 4 bases and J by 7 bases, with 8 bases between the two germline ends. The CDR3 loop reads CASSPGSGYTF. The CDR3 coding sequence is TGTGCCAGCAGCCCCGGGAGTGGCTACACCTTC.

This clone came up a few times. The chain uses TRBV6-1 and TRBJ1-5, with 8 bases fitting TRBD1. The germline CDR1 and CDR2 sequences are MNHNS and SASEGT. After removal of 1 base from V and 7 bases from J, the junction contained 9 bases not matched to a gene. This CDR3 comprises 16 residues. The CDR3 spells CASSEGGTGGGQPQHF. The CDR3, as DNA: TGTGCCAGCAGTGAAGGAGGTACAGGGGGGGGCCAGCCCCAGCATTTT.

This sequence joins TRBV4-1 and TRBJ2-5, with 9 bases matching TRBD2. This CDR3 spans 16 amino acids. Per germline, CDR1 MGHRA and CDR2 YSYEKL. V was pared by 0 bases and J by 4 bases, with 6 bases of the junction left unmatched. This chain's CDR3 is CASSQDGGGALETQYF. The DNA for the CDR3 is TGCGCCAGCAGCCAAGATGGCGGGGGGGCCTTAGAGACCCAGTACTTC.

This clone was counted only a few times. The V gene is TRBV10-1, the J gene TRBJ1-4; 7 positions agree with TRBD1. CDR3 length: 15 amino acids. Trimming cost V 5 bases and J 5 bases; bases outside gene matches: 8. The V gene's germline CDR1 is WNHNN and CDR2 SYGVQD (reference sequence). Here the CDR3 DNA reads TGCGCCAGCAGTATAGGGGGCCCTTGGAATGAAAAACTGTTTTTT. It translates to CASSIGGPWNEKLFF.

This chain uses TRBV13 with TRBJ1-2; 7 bases are shared with TRBD1. The CDR3 is 13 residues long. The V gene's germline CDR1 is PRHDT and CDR2 FYEKMQ (reference sequence). Unmatched junction bases numbered 0, after V lost 1 base and J lost 4 bases. Here the CDR3 reads CASSLDRGYGYTF. The CDR3 DNA is TGTGCCAGCAGCTTAGACAGGGGCTATGGCTACACCTTC.

With regard to this clone: Mismatch with germline at one junction end may stem from a read error. This specimen includes other DNA sequences encoding the same CDR3. The genes are TRBV5-6 and TRBJ1-4; the match to TRBD1 covers 7 bases. The CDR3 spans 15 residues. Germline loops: CDR1 SGHDT, CDR2 YYEEEE. Here the CDR3 DNA reads TGTGCCAGCAGATTCACAGGGGCAACTAATGAAAAGCTGTTTTTT. This codes for CASRFTGATNEKLFF.

The J gene is TRBJ1-5, the V gene TRBV19; D might be TRBD1 (6 bases). V shed 3 bases and J shed 3 bases, with 21 bases lying between them. The CDR3 is 18 amino acids. Germline V gene lookup returns CDR1 LNHDA and CDR2 SQIVND (reference sequence). The CDR3 DNA reads as TGTGCCAGTAGTATCTCTGGTGCAGGGGCGCCCACCAATCAGCCCCAGCATTTT. This codes for CASSISGAGAPTNQPQHF.

This clone appeared once. V and J are TRBV7-2 and TRBJ1-1, with D unresolved. Trimming took off 0 bases at V and 0 bases at J, with 8 bases between the two ends. The CDR3 spans 15 residues. Germline V gene data show CDR1 as SGHTA and CDR2 as FQGNSA. The CDR3 loop is CASSLALGVNTEAFF. CDR3 coding DNA: TGTGCCAGCAGCTTAGCGCTCGGGGTGAACACTGAAGCTTTCTTT.